Listed below are T cell receptor beta chains from one sample, sequenced in a study of control samples from healthy donors and cancer patients. Method: immunoSEQ multiplex PCR; TCRdb's copy keeps in-frame clones and lacks some. The data hold around 130,000 clones, with about 92% observed a single time. What was sequenced was PBMCs. The receptors shown here come from a middle-aged man with head and neck cancer. The CDR3 runs from the conserved cysteine through the conserved F or W. The order of the fields is D gene, clone size, J gene, V gene, CDR3 protein, CDR3 DNA. A D gene is named only where the DNA matches it firmly. Clone size is stated in some rows and not others, as once, few, many or a class when expanded.

d_call: NA
clone_size: NA
j_call: TRBJ1-2
v_call: TRBV7-8
cdr3_aa: CASSLDLRVSVGYGYTF
cdr3_nt: TGTGCCAGCAGCTTAGATCTAAGGGTATCAGTTGGCTATGGCTACACCTTC

d_call: NA
clone_size: NA
j_call: TRBJ1-5
v_call: TRBV7-6
cdr3_aa: CASSSGPAGNQPQHF
cdr3_nt: TGTGCCAGCAGCTCGGGACCGGCGGGCAATCAGCCCCAGCATTTT

d_call: TRBD2
clone_size: NA
j_call: TRBJ2-1
v_call: TRBV11-2
cdr3_aa: CASSSSGLARLF
cdr3_nt: TGTGCCAGCAGCTCCTCCGGACTAGCGAGGCTCTTC

d_call: NA
clone_size: NA
j_call: TRBJ2-5
v_call: TRBV11-2
cdr3_aa: CASSPGLRRETQYF
cdr3_nt: TGTGCCAGCAGCCCTGGACTTCGAAGGGAGACCCAGTACTTC

d_call: TRBD1
clone_size: NA
j_call: TRBJ2-5
v_call: TRBV27
cdr3_aa: CASSPGQGFVETQYF
cdr3_nt: TGTGCCAGCAGCCCGGGACAGGGATTCGTAGAGACCCAGTACTTC

d_call: NA
clone_size: NA
j_call: TRBJ1-1
v_call: TRBV28
cdr3_aa: CASSEHRSNTEAFF
cdr3_nt: TGTGCCAGCAGCGAACACAGGTCGAACACTGAAGCTTTCTTT

d_call: NA
clone_size: NA
j_call: TRBJ1-4
v_call: TRBV30
cdr3_aa: CAWSGVGNGPEKLFF
cdr3_nt: TGTGCCTGGAGTGGGGTGGGCAATGGCCCTGAAAAACTGTTTTTT

d_call: TRBD2
clone_size: few
j_call: TRBJ2-7
v_call: TRBV28
cdr3_aa: CASSLSAGGLYEQYF
cdr3_nt: TGTGCCAGCAGTTTATCAGCGGGGGGGCTCTACGAGCAGTACTTC

d_call: NA
clone_size: NA
j_call: TRBJ1-4
v_call: TRBV5-1
cdr3_aa: CASSFSSEINEKLFF
cdr3_nt: TGCGCCAGCAGCTTTAGTTCCGAGATTAATGAAAAACTGTTTTTT

d_call: TRBD2
clone_size: NA
j_call: TRBJ2-1
v_call: TRBV19
cdr3_aa: CASSAGGYNEQFF
cdr3_nt: TGTGCCAGTAGTGCGGGGGGGTACAATGAGCAGTTCTTC

d_call: NA
clone_size: NA
j_call: TRBJ1-6
v_call: TRBV20-1
cdr3_aa: CSASEVKPGLSPLHF
cdr3_nt: TGCAGTGCTAGTGAAGTGAAACCCGGGCTGTCACCCCTCCACTTT

d_call: NA
clone_size: NA
j_call: TRBJ1-2
v_call: TRBV19
cdr3_aa: CASSASDGDIFLKGYGYTF
cdr3_nt: TGTGCCAGTAGTGCATCAGACGGGGACATCTTTTTGAAAGGGTATGGCTACACCTTC

d_call: TRBD1
clone_size: once
j_call: TRBJ1-5
v_call: TRBV4-2
cdr3_aa: CASSLGTGDQPQHF
cdr3_nt: TGTGCCAGCAGCCTCGGGACAGGAGATCAGCCCCAGCATTTT

d_call: NA
clone_size: NA
j_call: TRBJ1-1
v_call: TRBV7-9
cdr3_aa: CASSLRRGLF
cdr3_nt: TGTGCCAGCAGCTTACGTAGGGGTCTTTTT

d_call: NA
clone_size: few
j_call: TRBJ1-2
v_call: TRBV6-2/TRBV6-3
cdr3_aa: CASSYSDGYYGYTF
cdr3_nt: TGTGCCAGCAGTTACTCGGACGGCTACTATGGCTACACCTTC

d_call: TRBD1
clone_size: NA
j_call: TRBJ2-1
v_call: TRBV6-5
cdr3_aa: CASTSPETGKNEQFF
cdr3_nt: TGTGCCAGCACCTCTCCAGAGACAGGGAAAAATGAGCAGTTCTTC

d_call: TRBD1
clone_size: NA
j_call: TRBJ2-1
v_call: TRBV6-5
cdr3_aa: CASSSDRGINEQFF
cdr3_nt: TGTGCCAGCAGTTCGGACAGGGGCATAAATGAGCAGTTCTTC

d_call: NA
clone_size: NA
j_call: TRBJ1-1
v_call: TRBV19
cdr3_aa: CASSIGMNTEAFF
cdr3_nt: TGTGCCAGTAGTATTGGTATGAACACTGAAGCTTTCTTT

d_call: TRBD2
clone_size: once
j_call: TRBJ2-3
v_call: TRBV6-2/TRBV6-3
cdr3_aa: CASSYLRLAGGSSTDTQYF
cdr3_nt: TGTGCCAGCAGTTACCTAAGGCTAGCGGGGGGCTCTAGCACAGATACGCAGTATTTT

d_call: TRBD1
clone_size: NA
j_call: TRBJ2-3
v_call: TRBV28
cdr3_aa: CASITDRGLGADTQYF
cdr3_nt: TGTGCCAGCATCACGGACAGGGGGCTCGGGGCAGATACGCAGTATTTT

d_call: NA
clone_size: NA
j_call: TRBJ1-2
v_call: TRBV6-5
cdr3_aa: CASSLLPDRSYGYTF
cdr3_nt: TGTGCCAGCAGCCTTCTACCCGACAGGAGCTATGGCTACACCTTC

d_call: NA
clone_size: NA
j_call: TRBJ1-6
v_call: TRBV30
cdr3_aa: CAWSSGYNSPLHF
cdr3_nt: TGTGCCTGGAGCTCAGGGTATAATTCACCCCTCCACTTT

d_call: TRBD2
clone_size: NA
j_call: TRBJ2-2
v_call: TRBV9
cdr3_aa: CASSVRRVGGENTGELFF
cdr3_nt: TGTGCCAGCAGCGTACGGAGGGTCGGGGGGGAGAACACCGGGGAGCTGTTTTTT

d_call: NA
clone_size: NA
j_call: TRBJ1-1
v_call: TRBV5-1
cdr3_aa: CASSLPWAQANTEAFF
cdr3_nt: TGCGCCAGCAGCTTACCGTGGGCACAGGCGAACACTGAAGCTTTCTTT

d_call: NA
clone_size: NA
j_call: TRBJ2-5
v_call: TRBV6-6
cdr3_aa: CASSFQGGVEETQYF
cdr3_nt: TGTGCCAGCAGTTTTCAAGGAGGCGTTGAGGAGACCCAGTACTTC

d_call: NA
clone_size: NA
j_call: TRBJ2-1
v_call: TRBV7-8
cdr3_aa: CASSPQEGSYNEQFF
cdr3_nt: TGTGCCAGCAGCCCACAGGAGGGGTCCTACAATGAGCAGTTCTTC

d_call: NA
clone_size: NA
j_call: TRBJ2-3
v_call: TRBV2
cdr3_aa: CASTVMTMGLSDTQYF
cdr3_nt: TGTGCCAGCACGGTCATGACCATGGGGCTCTCAGATACGCAGTATTTT

d_call: NA
clone_size: NA
j_call: TRBJ2-1
v_call: TRBV4-3
cdr3_aa: CASSQDRPRVGEQFF
cdr3_nt: TGCGCCAGCAGCCAAGATCGCCCCCGGGTTGGTGAGCAGTTCTTC

d_call: NA
clone_size: NA
j_call: TRBJ2-2
v_call: TRBV11-2
cdr3_aa: CASSLAVAANTGELFF
cdr3_nt: TGTGCCAGCAGCCTCGCCGTAGCCGCGAACACCGGGGAGCTGTTTTTT

d_call: NA
clone_size: NA
j_call: TRBJ2-1
v_call: TRBV5-1
cdr3_aa: CASSLVPGADNEQFF
cdr3_nt: TGCGCCAGCAGCTTGGTCCCCGGGGCCGACAATGAGCAGTTCTTC

d_call: NA
clone_size: NA
j_call: TRBJ1-2
v_call: TRBV4-3
cdr3_aa: CASSAEVEGPYGYTF
cdr3_nt: TGCGCCAGCAGCGCCGAAGTAGAGGGTCCCTATGGCTACACCTTC

d_call: NA
clone_size: NA
j_call: TRBJ1-1
v_call: TRBV30
cdr3_aa: CAWSTGVEAFF
cdr3_nt: TGTGCCTGGAGTACGGGGGTTGAAGCTTTCTTT

d_call: NA
clone_size: NA
j_call: TRBJ1-1
v_call: TRBV12-3/TRBV12-4
cdr3_aa: CASRLSGGTEAFF
cdr3_nt: TGTGCCAGCAGGCTCAGCGGGGGTACTGAAGCTTTCTTT

d_call: NA
clone_size: NA
j_call: TRBJ1-2
v_call: TRBV12-3/TRBV12-4
cdr3_aa: CASSLWGRDDYTF
cdr3_nt: TGTGCCAGCAGTTTATGGGGGAGGGATGACTACACCTTC

d_call: NA
clone_size: once
j_call: TRBJ2-5
v_call: TRBV9
cdr3_aa: CASSVGQLNLQETQYF
cdr3_nt: TGTGCCAGCAGCGTAGGACAGCTAAATCTCCAAGAGACCCAGTACTTC

d_call: TRBD2
clone_size: NA
j_call: TRBJ2-1
v_call: TRBV6-5
cdr3_aa: CASTFGLARNNEQFF
cdr3_nt: TGTGCCAGCACCTTCGGACTAGCCCGGAACAATGAGCAGTTCTTC

d_call: TRBD1
clone_size: NA
j_call: TRBJ1-1
v_call: TRBV7-2
cdr3_aa: CASSLARLDRAAPNGWNTEAFF
cdr3_nt: TGTGCCAGCAGCTTAGCTCGACTCGACAGGGCCGCTCCCAATGGATGGAACACTGAAGCTTTCTTT

d_call: NA
clone_size: NA
j_call: TRBJ2-1
v_call: TRBV14
cdr3_aa: CASSQDLWGLTLDNEQFF
cdr3_nt: TGTGCCAGCAGCCAAGACCTTTGGGGCCTAACCCTCGACAATGAGCAGTTCTTC

d_call: NA
clone_size: NA
j_call: TRBJ1-2
v_call: TRBV18
cdr3_aa: CASSPGGQGDGYTF
cdr3_nt: TGTGCCAGCTCACCAGGGGGCCAAGGGGATGGCTACACCTTC

d_call: NA
clone_size: NA
j_call: TRBJ2-1
v_call: TRBV4-3
cdr3_aa: CASSLSVGSPGEQFF
cdr3_nt: TGCGCCAGCAGCCTATCGGTGGGGTCCCCCGGGGAGCAGTTCTTC

d_call: TRBD2
clone_size: NA
j_call: TRBJ2-2
v_call: TRBV7-2
cdr3_aa: CASSPLAGGGGGELFF
cdr3_nt: TGTGCCAGCAGCCCCCTAGCGGGGGGAGGAGGCGGGGAGCTGTTTTTT

d_call: TRBD1
clone_size: NA
j_call: TRBJ1-5
v_call: TRBV6-6
cdr3_aa: CASSYSRDRYNQPQHF
cdr3_nt: TGTGCCAGCAGTTACTCGAGGGACAGATACAATCAGCCCCAGCATTTT

d_call: TRBD2
clone_size: NA
j_call: TRBJ2-3
v_call: TRBV18
cdr3_aa: CASSQVAGGYTDTQYF
cdr3_nt: TGTGCCAGCTCCCAAGTAGCGGGGGGCTACACAGATACGCAGTATTTT

d_call: NA
clone_size: NA
j_call: TRBJ2-2
v_call: TRBV7-3
cdr3_aa: CASSVQGYGAGNTGELFF
cdr3_nt: TGTGCCAGCAGCGTCCAAGGGTACGGGGCTGGGAACACCGGGGAGCTGTTTTTT

d_call: NA
clone_size: NA
j_call: TRBJ2-1
v_call: TRBV6-5
cdr3_aa: CASSYSGGTYNEQFF
cdr3_nt: TGTGCCAGCAGTTACTCTGGGGGGACCTACAATGAGCAGTTCTTC

d_call: TRBD2
clone_size: NA
j_call: TRBJ2-7
v_call: TRBV5-5
cdr3_aa: CASSLMSGGATHEQYF
cdr3_nt: TGTGCCAGCAGCTTGATGAGCGGGGGGGCTACCCACGAGCAGTACTTC

d_call: NA
clone_size: NA
j_call: TRBJ2-7
v_call: TRBV20-1
cdr3_aa: CSARGDEQYF
cdr3_nt: TGCAGTGCTAGAGGGGACGAGCAGTACTTC

d_call: NA
clone_size: once
j_call: TRBJ2-7
v_call: TRBV20-1
cdr3_aa: CSASRPGDEQYF
cdr3_nt: TGCAGTGCTAGTCGTCCAGGGGACGAGCAGTACTTC

d_call: NA
clone_size: few
j_call: TRBJ2-2
v_call: TRBV11-3
cdr3_aa: CASSLGGNTGELFF
cdr3_nt: TGTGCCAGCAGCTTAGGGGGGAACACCGGGGAGCTGTTTTTT

d_call: NA
clone_size: NA
j_call: TRBJ2-4
v_call: TRBV19
cdr3_aa: CASSATGSAKNIQYF
cdr3_nt: TGTGCCAGTAGTGCCACAGGGTCGGCCAAAAACATTCAGTACTTC

d_call: NA
clone_size: once
j_call: TRBJ1-2
v_call: TRBV12-3/TRBV12-4
cdr3_aa: CASSSYYGYTF
cdr3_nt: TGTGCCAGCAGTTCCTACTATGGCTACACCTTC

d_call: TRBD2
clone_size: NA
j_call: TRBJ2-3
v_call: TRBV7-9
cdr3_aa: CASSPALAGVRADTQYF
cdr3_nt: TGTGCCAGCAGCCCCGCCTTAGCGGGGGTGAGGGCAGATACGCAGTATTTT

d_call: NA
clone_size: NA
j_call: TRBJ2-3
v_call: TRBV11-2
cdr3_aa: CASREVRTDTQYF
cdr3_nt: TGTGCCAGCAGGGAGGTGAGGACAGATACGCAGTATTTT